The entry that follows covers one T cell receptor beta chain sequence. Antigen: not known. The sample is drawn from a study of cytomegalovirus exposure and HLA in healthy donors. Regarding the study as a whole: Beyond CMV serostatus, there was no information to go on about immune exposure. A list of approximately 150 TCR beta chains associated with cytomegalovirus was given. Accurate HLA-A and HLA-B prediction from TCR beta sequences was reported for most subjects.

Every donor was a healthy person donating bone marrow. The germline CDR1 and CDR2 sequences are ENHRY and SYGVKD. The V end lost 3 bases, the J end lost 3 bases, and 9 bases lay between the germline ends. There are 13 residues in the CDR3. Primers for the PCR totalled 60 Vbeta and 13 Jbeta. Method: immunoSEQ multiplex PCR; TCRdb's copy keeps in-frame clones and lacks some. This table has over 110,000 clones, approximately 80% appearing once. The sequence was obtained from a male donor in good health and CMV-seronegative. The chain links TRBV10-3 to TRBJ2-7, with TRBD2 as a possible D gene (6 bases). Sequences were obtained from PBMCs. The CDR3 region is CAISDPGSYEQYF. In DNA, the CDR3 is TGTGCCATCAGTGACCCCGGGAGCTACGAGCAGTACTTC.